Included here is one T cell receptor beta chain sequence, with context. What it binds is unknown. The CDR3 has 11 residues. Per the germline V gene, CDR1 is SQVTM and CDR2 is ANQGSEA. Trimming took off 1 base at V and 6 bases at J, with 7 bases between the two ends. This specimen comes from a study of Graves' ophthalmopathy and Graves' hyperthyroidism. Overall study: Peripheral blood was gathered at first diagnosis, ahead of any treatment whatsoever.

Study-level points and caveats: Ophthalmopathy progression predictions by the model showed approximately 79% specificity and about 71% sensitivity. Ophthalmopathy cases were distinguished from stable hyperthyroidism by a 13-signature model, reaching approximately 88% sensitivity and around 83% specificity.

Transcripts of RNA were the source for amplifying TCR beta CDR3 regions. First-round RT-PCR with HTBI primers preceded a second-round multiplex PCR. TCRdb called the multiplex PCR reads again in MiXCR, with one record for every CDR3 protein. Of 230,000 or so distinct CDR3 sequences in the sample, 45% to 55% were seen once. Material for sequencing was peripheral blood. The rearrangement joins TRBV29-1 to TRBJ2-7; D might be TRBD1 (5 bases). This receptor was identified in an adult man with Graves' ophthalmopathy. The CDR3 bases are TGCAGCGTTGAAGTAGGGGTCGAGCAGTACTTC. Translation gives CSVEVGVEQYF.